Listed below are T cell receptor beta chains from one sample, sequenced in a study of OX40 agonist ivuxolimab in advanced cancers. Data came from immunoSEQ multiplex PCR; TCRdb stores just in-frame clones and leaves some out. This table holds 75,000 to 80,000 clones, roughly 87% found once. Sequencing used CD4+ or CD8+ T cells sorted from blood, obtained in a trial of the OX40 agonist ivuxolimab. These receptor sequences come from an adult with an advanced solid tumor such as melanoma, head and neck, liver or kidney cancer. CDR3s include the opening cysteine and the closing phenylalanine or tryptophan. D genes are given only for firm matches. Not all rows give a size; the values are once, few, many and, for expanded clones, a class.

>NA|NA|TRBV29-1|TRBJ1-2
TGCAGCGTTCACCAGGGGCAGGGAGGCGGCTACACCTTC
CSVHQGQGGGYTF
>NA|NA|TRBV5-5|TRBJ2-7
TGTGCCAGCAGCTTGGAGGTCGGGACACCCTACTACGAGCAGTACTTC
CASSLEVGTPYYEQYF
>NA|NA|TRBV29-1|TRBJ2-1
TGCAAAGTAGACAGTTCCTACAATGAGCAGTTCTTC
CKVDSSYNEQFF
>TRBD1|NA|TRBV4-3|TRBJ2-1
TGCGCCAGCAGCCAAGGAGGGGGCCGGTCGATCAGCGAGCAGTTCTTC
CASSQGGGRSISEQFF
>NA|NA|TRBV18|TRBJ2-1
TGTGCCAGCTCCCAGGGGCCAGGGGGGAGTGAGCAGTTCTTC
CASSQGPGGSEQFF
>NA|NA|TRBV2|TRBJ1-1
TGTGCCAGCCCTCTCGGGGGGAACACTGAAGCTTTCTTT
CASPLGGNTEAFF
>NA|NA|TRBV7-2|TRBJ2-5
TGTGCCAGCAGCCAACGGAATGGGGGGAGACAGACCCAGTACTTC
CASSQRNGGRQTQYF
>TRBD2|NA|TRBV2|TRBJ2-3
TGTGCCAGCAGTGAAGCGGGGACTAGCGGGAGCCGTTATCTCACAGATACGCAGTATTTT
CASSEAGTSGSRYLTDTQYF
>TRBD1|NA|TRBV5-1|TRBJ2-2
TGCGCCAGCAGCTTGGGTACAGGGGGGAACACCGGGGAGCTGTTTTTT
CASSLGTGGNTGELFF
>TRBD2|NA|TRBV7-2|TRBJ2-3
TGTGCCAGCAGCTCCCGCGGGAGCGTTTCTGGAGATACGCAGTATTTT
CASSSRGSVSGDTQYF
>NA|NA|TRBV5-1|TRBJ2-1
TGCGCCAGCAGCCGGGACGGGAACAATGAGCAGTTCTTC
CASSRDGNNEQFF
>NA|NA|TRBV6-1|TRBJ2-7
TGTGCCAGCAGTCAGTGGACGGCGGCTAAGGACGAGCAGTACTTC
CASSQWTAAKDEQYF
>NA|NA|TRBV9|TRBJ1-1
TGTGCCAGCAGCAATCAGGGCTCCAGGAACACTGAAGCTTTCTTT
CASSNQGSRNTEAFF
>NA|once|TRBV18|TRBJ1-1
TGTGCCACCCTCGGGTCAATGAACACTGAAGCTTTCTTT
CATLGSMNTEAFF
>NA|NA|TRBV6-6|TRBJ1-2
TGTGCCAGCAGCCCCACCGGAGTTTTCTCTAACTATGGCTACACCTTC
CASSPTGVFSNYGYTF
>NA|once|TRBV30|TRBJ2-2
TGTGCCTGGAAGACCGCCGGGGAGCTGTTTTTT
CAWKTAGELFF
>TRBD1|NA|TRBV28|TRBJ1-4
TGTGCCAGCAGTTGGACAGGGATTGGTAATGAAAAACTGTTTTTT
CASSWTGIGNEKLFF
>TRBD1|NA|TRBV7-9|TRBJ1-2
TGTGCCAGCAGCTGGGACAGGACCCTTCATGGCTACACCTTC
CASSWDRTLHGYTF
>TRBD1|NA|TRBV6-5|TRBJ1-2
TGTGCCAGCAGCGCGACAGGGGTAAATAGCTATGGCTACACCTTC
CASSATGVNSYGYTF